The 4 T cell receptor beta chains given below trace back to one sample, sequenced in a study of identical twins. TCRdb used MiXCR to reprocess the 5' RACE reads, holding one entry per CDR3 protein. In the table there are about 490,000 distinct CDR3 sequences, around 15% of which are singletons. The sample was also linked to a second study, of yellow fever vaccine responses in identical twins.

The sequencing sample was made of CD4+ T cells sorted from blood. Receptors originate from a woman aged 18-29 years in good health.

This chain uses TRBV12-3 or TRBV12-4 with TRBJ1-1, with D maybe TRBD1 (5 bases). V lost 6 bases and J lost 3, with 17 bases in between. The CDR3 runs 15 residues. The CDR3 region is CASSSRGTGYTEAFF. The CDR3 bases are TGTGCCAGCAGCTCCCGGGGGACGGGGTACACTGAAGCTTTCTTT.

This chain links TRBV12-3 or TRBV12-4 with TRBJ1-5; weak D call: TRBD1 (5 bases). Trimming left V 6 bases short and J 6 bases short, with 21 bases between. The CDR3 spans 16 residues. The CDR3 loop is CASSPGLKKGPQPQHF. In DNA, the CDR3 is TGTGCCAGCAGCCCGGGACTCAAGAAGGGCCCTCAGCCCCAGCATTTT.

The chain joins TRBV13 to TRBJ1-6; the D is unclear. The V end lost 1 base, the J end lost 5 bases, and 6 bases lay between the germline ends. This CDR3 contains 14 residues. Germline V CDR1 and CDR2: PRHDT, FYEKMQ (reference sequence). CDR3 in DNA: TGTGCCAGCAGCTTAGAGGCAAATAATTCACCCCTCCACTTT. It specifies CASSLEANNSPLHF.

This clonotype was observed a handful of times. The gene calls are TRBV12-3 or TRBV12-4 and TRBJ2-1, with 7 bases lining up with TRBD1. With V trimmed by 8 bases and J by 7 bases, 8 bases remained unmatched. CDR3 size: 13 residues. CDR3 bases: TGTGCCAGCGTGGGGACAGCAATTAATGAGCAGTTCTTC. This codes for CASVGTAINEQFF.